Sequencing of this T cell receptor beta chain was carried out in a study of graft-versus-host responses after intestinal transplantation. This CDR3 contains 15 residues. Deletions cut 2 bases from V and 5 bases from J, with 12 bases between. Per the germline V gene, CDR1 is SEHNR and CDR2 is FQNEAQ (reference sequence). Assay used: immunoSEQ multiplex PCR; TCRdb lists only in-frame clones, some missing. Of tens of thousands of clones detected, roughly 92% appear once; the ten largest clones hold 6.5% to 7%. In regard to this clone: Its antigen is unidentified.

Findings of the study overall: Early post-transplant HvG declines were associated with peak circulating GvH clone levels.

The input for sequencing was bone marrow, taken 734 days after intestinal transplantation. The source of this sequence is a human patient who received an intestinal transplant, so some T cells may come from the graft donor. J is TRBJ2-2 and V is TRBV7-9, with a weak D call TRBD2 (5 bases). The CDR3 is CASSLTGSGTGELFF. As DNA, the CDR3 is TGTGCCAGCAGCTTAACGGGGTCGGGTACCGGGGAGCTGTTTTTT. Supplemented by reference TRBV7-9 and TRBJ2-2, the full variable domain reads DTGVSQNPRHKITKRGQNVTFRCDPISEHNRLYWYRQTLGQGPEFLTYFQNEAQLEKSRLLSDRFSAERPKGSFSTLEIQRTEQGDSAMYLCASSLTGSGTGELFFGEGSRLTVL.